These T cell receptor beta chains were read from a single sample in a study of cytotoxic CD8 clonotypes in ibrutinib-treated CLL. The repertoire was sequenced with immunoSEQ multiplex PCR; TCRdb's copy has only in-frame clones and lacks some. This table holds 110,000 to 150,000 clones, 76% found once. The source material was PBMCs, sampled after 24 months of ibrutinib treatment. The receptors stem from a human donor with chronic lymphocytic leukemia. CDR3s include the opening cysteine and the closing phenylalanine or tryptophan. Each record gives: clone size, J gene, D gene, V gene, CDR3 protein, CDR3 DNA. A D gene is named only where the DNA matches it firmly. Clone sizes are given selectively: once, few, many, or a class where the clone is expanded.

clone size: -
J gene: TRBJ1-2
D gene: -
V gene: TRBV18
CDR3 protein: CASSPSAGPNSYGYTF
CDR3 DNA: TGTGCCAGCTCACCATCGGCGGGGCCTAATAGCTATGGCTACACCTTC

clone size: -
J gene: TRBJ1-6
D gene: -
V gene: TRBV19
CDR3 protein: CASRSGGSNSPLHF
CDR3 DNA: TGTGCCAGTAGGTCGGGGGGCTCTAATTCACCCCTCCACTTT

clone size: few
J gene: TRBJ2-5
D gene: -
V gene: TRBV2
CDR3 protein: CASSGTQRETQYF
CDR3 DNA: TGTGCCAGCAGTGGGACCCAACGAGAGACCCAGTACTTC

clone size: -
J gene: TRBJ2-3
D gene: -
V gene: TRBV28
CDR3 protein: CASSLARAPTDTQYF
CDR3 DNA: TGTGCCAGCAGTTTAGCTAGAGCCCCCACAGATACGCAGTATTTT

clone size: -
J gene: TRBJ2-5
D gene: -
V gene: TRBV9
CDR3 protein: CASSVVAQETQYF
CDR3 DNA: TGTGCCAGCAGCGTAGTGGCCCAAGAGACCCAGTACTTC

clone size: -
J gene: TRBJ1-5
D gene: -
V gene: TRBV19
CDR3 protein: CASSIGQGTQPQHF
CDR3 DNA: TGTGCCAGTAGTATAGGGCAGGGTACTCAGCCCCAGCATTTT

clone size: -
J gene: TRBJ1-4
D gene: -
V gene: TRBV2
CDR3 protein: CASTPLGGGEKLFF
CDR3 DNA: TGTGCCAGCACCCCCCTGGGGGGTGGTGAAAAACTGTTTTTT

clone size: few
J gene: TRBJ2-5
D gene: -
V gene: TRBV10-3
CDR3 protein: CAIRDTENQETQYF
CDR3 DNA: TGTGCCATCAGGGATACAGAAAACCAAGAGACCCAGTACTTC

clone size: -
J gene: TRBJ2-1
D gene: TRBD2
V gene: TRBV7-6
CDR3 protein: CASSLAGSGTYNEQFF
CDR3 DNA: TGTGCCAGCAGCTTAGCGGGTAGCGGGACCTACAATGAGCAGTTCTTC

clone size: -
J gene: TRBJ1-6
D gene: -
V gene: TRBV29-1
CDR3 protein: CSVGDLAGSPLHF
CDR3 DNA: TGCAGCGTTGGGGACCTGGCTGGCTCACCCCTCCACTTT

clone size: -
J gene: TRBJ2-3
D gene: TRBD2
V gene: TRBV13
CDR3 protein: CASSPGGEMDTQYF
CDR3 DNA: TGTGCCAGCAGCCCGGGGGGGGAGATGGATACGCAGTATTTT

clone size: -
J gene: TRBJ2-3
D gene: -
V gene: TRBV2
CDR3 protein: CATRPGVTDTQYF
CDR3 DNA: TGTGCCACCAGACCAGGGGTCACAGATACGCAGTATTTT

clone size: -
J gene: TRBJ2-7
D gene: -
V gene: TRBV10-3
CDR3 protein: CAISEGPLSSYEQYF
CDR3 DNA: TGTGCCATCTCAGAGGGGCCCCTTAGCTCCTACGAGCAGTACTTC

clone size: -
J gene: TRBJ1-2
D gene: -
V gene: TRBV5-1
CDR3 protein: CASSPSGVSGYTF
CDR3 DNA: TGCGCCAGCAGCCCCTCAGGGGTGAGTGGCTACACCTTC

clone size: -
J gene: TRBJ2-2
D gene: TRBD1
V gene: TRBV2
CDR3 protein: CASSPRGPNTGELFF
CDR3 DNA: TGTGCCAGCAGTCCAAGGGGGCCGAACACCGGGGAGCTGTTTTTT

clone size: -
J gene: TRBJ2-1
D gene: TRBD2
V gene: TRBV9
CDR3 protein: CASSVAGGTAYEQFF
CDR3 DNA: TGTGCCAGCAGCGTAGCGGGAGGGACTGCCTATGAGCAGTTCTTC

clone size: few
J gene: TRBJ1-2
D gene: -
V gene: TRBV9
CDR3 protein: CASSVAGAGNGGYTF
CDR3 DNA: TGTGCCAGCAGCGTAGCTGGGGCAGGGAACGGGGGCTACACCTTC

clone size: -
J gene: TRBJ2-7
D gene: TRBD2
V gene: TRBV10-3
CDR3 protein: CAISSGTSGTYEQYF
CDR3 DNA: TGTGCCATCAGTTCCGGGACTAGCGGTACCTACGAGCAGTACTTC

clone size: -
J gene: TRBJ2-3
D gene: -
V gene: TRBV11-2
CDR3 protein: CASSSRGARTDTQYF
CDR3 DNA: TGTGCCAGCAGCTCCCGGGGCGCCCGCACAGATACGCAGTATTTT

clone size: -
J gene: TRBJ1-2
D gene: -
V gene: TRBV5-1
CDR3 protein: CASSPRGVGGYTF
CDR3 DNA: TGCGCCAGCAGCCCCCGGGGGGTAGGGGGCTACACCTTC

clone size: -
J gene: TRBJ1-2
D gene: -
V gene: TRBV7-9
CDR3 protein: CASSSGRGYGYTF
CDR3 DNA: TGTGCCAGCAGCTCTGGACGGGGCTATGGCTACACCTTC

clone size: -
J gene: TRBJ2-2
D gene: TRBD2
V gene: TRBV7-2
CDR3 protein: CASTATGLAGHTGELFF
CDR3 DNA: TGTGCCAGCACCGCAACGGGGCTAGCGGGACACACCGGGGAGCTGTTTTTT

clone size: -
J gene: TRBJ1-2
D gene: -
V gene: TRBV7-2
CDR3 protein: CASSLGGGYGYTF
CDR3 DNA: TGTGCCAGCAGCTTGGGGGGCGGCTATGGCTACACCTTC

clone size: few
J gene: TRBJ1-4
D gene: TRBD1
V gene: TRBV19
CDR3 protein: CASSPTGGVGKLFF
CDR3 DNA: TGTGCCAGTAGTCCGACAGGGGGAGTGGGAAAACTGTTTTTT

clone size: -
J gene: TRBJ1-1
D gene: -
V gene: TRBV14
CDR3 protein: CASSPGWGGEAFF
CDR3 DNA: TGTGCCAGCAGCCCAGGTTGGGGGGGTGAAGCTTTCTTT

clone size: few
J gene: TRBJ2-3
D gene: -
V gene: TRBV9
CDR3 protein: CASSVGATDTQYF
CDR3 DNA: TGTGCCAGCAGCGTAGGGGCCACAGATACGCAGTATTTT

clone size: -
J gene: TRBJ2-5
D gene: -
V gene: TRBV7-3
CDR3 protein: CASSLSPGAGQETQYF
CDR3 DNA: TGTGCCAGCAGCTTAAGTCCGGGGGCTGGGCAAGAGACCCAGTACTTC

clone size: -
J gene: TRBJ2-7
D gene: TRBD1
V gene: TRBV6-5
CDR3 protein: CASSRHTGDYEQYF
CDR3 DNA: TGTGCCAGCAGCCGGCACACAGGGGACTACGAGCAGTACTTC

clone size: -
J gene: TRBJ1-2
D gene: TRBD1
V gene: TRBV29-1
CDR3 protein: CSVAGTAYGYTF
CDR3 DNA: TGCAGCGTCGCCGGGACAGCCTATGGCTACACCTTC

clone size: many
J gene: TRBJ1-2
D gene: -
V gene: TRBV7-2
CDR3 protein: CASSLRQGRAGYTF
CDR3 DNA: TGTGCCAGCAGCTTGCGGCAGGGGAGGGCTGGCTACACCTTC

clone size: -
J gene: TRBJ2-7
D gene: -
V gene: TRBV10-3
CDR3 protein: CAIGGGQDVSYEQYF
CDR3 DNA: TGTGCCATCGGAGGCGGGCAGGACGTCTCCTACGAGCAGTACTTC

clone size: few
J gene: TRBJ2-1
D gene: -
V gene: TRBV5-1
CDR3 protein: CASSPGGRGNEQFF
CDR3 DNA: TGCGCCAGCAGCCCCGGCGGTCGGGGCAATGAGCAGTTCTTC

clone size: -
J gene: TRBJ2-7
D gene: TRBD2
V gene: TRBV11-3
CDR3 protein: CASSTRGGRVYF
CDR3 DNA: TGTGCCAGCAGCACCCGGGGGGGTCGGGTCTACTTC

clone size: -
J gene: TRBJ2-7
D gene: -
V gene: TRBV6-1
CDR3 protein: CASSRTDQREQYF
CDR3 DNA: TGTGCCAGCAGCAGGACGGACCAACGCGAGCAGTACTTC

clone size: -
J gene: TRBJ2-3
D gene: -
V gene: TRBV30
CDR3 protein: CASRGYIADTQYF
CDR3 DNA: TGTGCCTCCCGAGGATACATAGCGGATACGCAGTATTTT

clone size: -
J gene: TRBJ2-7
D gene: -
V gene: TRBV11-3
CDR3 protein: CASSLDPTTEQYF
CDR3 DNA: TGTGCCAGCAGCTTAGATCCCACCACCGAGCAGTACTTC

clone size: -
J gene: TRBJ2-3
D gene: TRBD2
V gene: TRBV7-2
CDR3 protein: CASSDFRGGHTDTQYF
CDR3 DNA: TGTGCCAGCAGCGATTTCCGCGGGGGGCACACAGATACGCAGTATTTT

clone size: -
J gene: TRBJ2-7
D gene: TRBD2
V gene: TRBV15
CDR3 protein: CATSRGPSGRGEQYF
CDR3 DNA: TGTGCCACCAGCAGAGGGCCTAGCGGCCGGGGGGAGCAGTACTTC

clone size: -
J gene: TRBJ2-6
D gene: -
V gene: TRBV4-3
CDR3 protein: CASSQGTPSSGANVLTF
CDR3 DNA: TGCGCCAGCAGCCAGGGGACCCCGAGCTCTGGGGCCAACGTCCTGACTTTC

clone size: -
J gene: TRBJ1-1
D gene: -
V gene: TRBV5-6
CDR3 protein: CASSFLDRSTEAFF
CDR3 DNA: TGTGCCAGCAGCTTCCTGGACCGGAGCACTGAAGCTTTCTTT

clone size: -
J gene: TRBJ1-5
D gene: TRBD1
V gene: TRBV28
CDR3 protein: CASSPGDRDDQPQHF
CDR3 DNA: TGTGCCAGCAGTCCGGGGGACAGGGACGATCAGCCCCAGCATTTT

clone size: -
J gene: TRBJ2-7
D gene: TRBD1
V gene: TRBV28
CDR3 protein: CASYPTTGDEQYF
CDR3 DNA: TGTGCCAGCTATCCAACGACAGGGGACGAGCAGTACTTC

clone size: once
J gene: TRBJ2-1
D gene: TRBD2
V gene: TRBV15
CDR3 protein: CATSLPGLAGGGEQFF
CDR3 DNA: TGTGCCACCAGCCTCCCGGGACTAGCGGGAGGGGGCGAGCAGTTCTTC

clone size: -
J gene: TRBJ1-5
D gene: TRBD1
V gene: TRBV28
CDR3 protein: CASSLHRDYRGNQPQHF
CDR3 DNA: TGTGCCAGCAGTTTACACAGGGACTACAGGGGGAATCAGCCCCAGCATTTT

clone size: -
J gene: TRBJ1-5
D gene: -
V gene: TRBV2
CDR3 protein: CASSVGVQPQHF
CDR3 DNA: TGTGCCAGCAGTGTTGGGGTTCAGCCCCAGCATTTT

clone size: -
J gene: TRBJ1-2
D gene: -
V gene: TRBV5-8
CDR3 protein: CASSFRGYGYTF
CDR3 DNA: TGTGCCAGCAGCTTCAGGGGCTATGGCTACACCTTC

clone size: -
J gene: TRBJ2-1
D gene: TRBD1
V gene: TRBV4-1
CDR3 protein: CASAGTGAPSYNEQFF
CDR3 DNA: TGCGCCAGCGCCGGGACAGGGGCGCCCTCCTACAATGAGCAGTTCTTC

clone size: -
J gene: TRBJ1-1
D gene: -
V gene: TRBV19
CDR3 protein: CASITQVGGTEAFF
CDR3 DNA: TGTGCCAGTATCACCCAAGTAGGGGGCACTGAAGCTTTCTTT

clone size: -
J gene: TRBJ2-4
D gene: -
V gene: TRBV5-5
CDR3 protein: CASSLGIAKNIQYF
CDR3 DNA: TGTGCCAGCAGCTTGGGAATAGCCAAAAACATTCAGTACTTC

clone size: -
J gene: TRBJ2-1
D gene: -
V gene: TRBV6-1
CDR3 protein: CASSGQFGNEQFF
CDR3 DNA: TGTGCCAGCAGTGGACAATTTGGGAATGAGCAGTTCTTC

clone size: once
J gene: TRBJ1-2
D gene: -
V gene: TRBV5-1
CDR3 protein: CASSLEGTPGYTF
CDR3 DNA: TGCGCCAGCAGCTTGGAGGGGACACCGGGCTACACCTTC

clone size: few
J gene: TRBJ2-5
D gene: TRBD2
V gene: TRBV9
CDR3 protein: CASSVAGLAISETQYF
CDR3 DNA: TGTGCCAGCAGCGTAGCGGGACTAGCGATATCGGAGACCCAGTACTTC